What follows are 10 T cell receptor beta chains derived from one specimen sequenced in a study of control samples from healthy donors and cancer patients. Repertoires were generated with immunoSEQ multiplex PCR, while TCRdb's copy carries only in-frame clones and drops some. This table holds 100,000 to 150,000 clones, 80% to 95% found once. Sequences were obtained from blood. The receptor source for this set is a man younger than 35 in good health.

The V and J genes are TRBV6-5 and TRBJ1-5; D unclear. The V gene's germline CDR1 is MNHEY and CDR2 SVGAGI. The CDR3 has 14 amino acids. V lost 8 bases and J 0 bases, leaving 11 bases between the germline ends. Written as DNA, the CDR3 is TGTGCCAGCCAATCGGGTAATAGCAATCAGCCCCAGCATTTT. This codes for CASQSGNSNQPQHF.

The genes are TRBV5-6 and TRBJ1-4; D possibly corresponds to TRBD1 (6 bases). V was cut by 4 bases and J by 8 bases, with 15 bases left in between. Germline CDR1 SGHDT, CDR2 YYEEEE. This CDR3 spans 14 amino acids. CDR3 region: CASSPAGVREKLFF. DNA for the CDR3: TGTGCCAGCAGCCCGGCAGGGGTTAGAGAAAAACTGTTTTTT. The full variable domain, completed using reference TRBV5-6 and TRBJ1-4, is DAGVTQSPTHLIKTRGQQVTLRCSPKSGHDTVSWYQQALGQGPQFIFQYYEEEERQRGNFPDRFSGHQFPNYSSELNVNALLLGDSALYLCASSPAGVREKLFFGSGTQLSVL.

In DNA, the CDR3 is TGTGCCAGCTCACCATCCGGGACAGGGGGCCCAGATACGCAGTATTTT. As protein: CASSPSGTGGPDTQYF. The J gene is TRBJ2-3, the V gene TRBV18; 12 bases fit TRBD1. This CDR3 is 16 amino acids long. V was clipped by 2 bases and J by 4 bases; unmatched bases: 4. Germline lookup yields CDR1 KGHSH and CDR2 LQKENI.

The V gene is TRBV11-2, the J gene TRBJ1-6; no clear D. CDR1 and CDR2 (germline): SGHAT, FQNNGV. With 0 bases removed from V and 7 bases from J, the gap between germline ends came to 13 bases. The CDR3 has 16 residues. The CDR3 is CASSLDPGLTNSPLHF. Written as DNA, the CDR3 is TGTGCCAGCAGCTTAGATCCCGGACTTACAAATTCACCCCTCCACTTT. The full variable domain, with the rest looked up from reference TRBV11-2 and TRBJ1-6, is EAGVAQSPRYKIIEKRQSVAFWCNPISGHATLYWYQQILGQGPKLLIQFQNNGVVDDSQLPKDRFSAERLKGVDSTLKIQPAKLEDSAVYLCASSLDPGLTNSPLHFGNGTRLTVT.

This chain joins TRBV18 and TRBJ1-2, with 9 bases fitting TRBD1. V dropped 3 bases and J dropped 1; count of bases not matched to a gene: 3. The CDR3 is 15 amino acids. Per the germline V gene, CDR1 is KGHSH and CDR2 is LQKENI. The chain's CDR3 is CASSPADRGNYGYTF. The CDR3 DNA reads as TGTGCCAGCTCACCCGCGGACAGGGGTAACTATGGCTACACCTTC.

V is TRBV24-1 and J is TRBJ2-3; TRBD2 matches 12 bases. Germline V CDR1 and CDR2: KGHDR, SFDVKD. The CDR3 spans 16 residues. Germline trimming cut 7 bases from V and 4 bases from J; bases unmatched to any gene: 8. The DNA for the CDR3 is TGTGCCACCAGCGCTACTAGCGGGGGGTTGGCAGATACGCAGTATTTT. Protein sequence: CATSATSGGLADTQYF.

The rearrangement joins TRBV6-5 to TRBJ1-5; TRBD1 agrees at 7 bases. Germline V gene sequence: CDR1 MNHEY, CDR2 SVGAGI. J gave up 2 bases and V 6 bases, and 4 bases lay outside the gene matches. The CDR3 spans 14 residues. The CDR3 protein is CASSPGTGNQPQHF. CDR3 DNA sequence: TGTGCCAGCAGCCCCGGGACAGGCAATCAGCCCCAGCATTTT.

The chain combines TRBV19 with TRBJ1-6; the match to TRBD1 covers 10 bases. The junction had 0 bases not matched to a gene; V was cut back by 3 bases and J by 7 bases. This CDR3 comprises 14 residues. Germline V gives CDR1 LNHDA, CDR2 SQIVND (reference sequence). As DNA, the CDR3 is TGTGCCAGTAGTATGGGACAGGGGAATTCACCCCTCCACTTT. The encoded protein is CASSMGQGNSPLHF.

The chain has TRBV5-4 and TRBJ2-1, with 7 bases matching TRBD2. The germline gives CDR1 SGHNT, CDR2 YYREEE (reference sequence). With 4 bases clipped from V and 5 bases from J, the junction kept 12 bases outside the gene matches. The CDR3 has 16 residues. The CDR3 DNA is TGTGCCAGCAGCAGGACCAGCGGGGAGGGGAACAATGAGCAGTTCTTC. Residues: CASSRTSGEGNNEQFF.

The CDR3 DNA is TGTGCCAGCAGTGACCTGGAAAGGGGGCAAGATACGCAGTATTTT. Translation: CASSDLERGQDTQYF. The chain employs TRBV25-1 and TRBJ2-3, with TRBD1 matching over 7 bases. The CDR3 is made up of 15 amino acids. Germline CDR1 MGHDK, CDR2 SYGVNS. V dropped 3 bases and J dropped 5; count of bases not matched to a gene: 8.